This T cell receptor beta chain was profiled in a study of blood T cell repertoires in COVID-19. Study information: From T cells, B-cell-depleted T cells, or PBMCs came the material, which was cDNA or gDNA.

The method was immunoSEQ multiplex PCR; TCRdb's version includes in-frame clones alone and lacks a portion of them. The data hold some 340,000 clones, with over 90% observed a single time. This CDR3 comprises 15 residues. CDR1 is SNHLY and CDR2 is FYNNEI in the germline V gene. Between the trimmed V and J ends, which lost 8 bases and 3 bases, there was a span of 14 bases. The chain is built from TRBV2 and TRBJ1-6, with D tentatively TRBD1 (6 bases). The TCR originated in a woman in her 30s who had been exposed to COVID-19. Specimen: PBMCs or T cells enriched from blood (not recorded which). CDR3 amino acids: CASGTGQGYNSPLHF. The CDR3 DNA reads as TGTGCCAGCGGTACAGGGCAAGGCTATAATTCACCCCTCCACTTT.